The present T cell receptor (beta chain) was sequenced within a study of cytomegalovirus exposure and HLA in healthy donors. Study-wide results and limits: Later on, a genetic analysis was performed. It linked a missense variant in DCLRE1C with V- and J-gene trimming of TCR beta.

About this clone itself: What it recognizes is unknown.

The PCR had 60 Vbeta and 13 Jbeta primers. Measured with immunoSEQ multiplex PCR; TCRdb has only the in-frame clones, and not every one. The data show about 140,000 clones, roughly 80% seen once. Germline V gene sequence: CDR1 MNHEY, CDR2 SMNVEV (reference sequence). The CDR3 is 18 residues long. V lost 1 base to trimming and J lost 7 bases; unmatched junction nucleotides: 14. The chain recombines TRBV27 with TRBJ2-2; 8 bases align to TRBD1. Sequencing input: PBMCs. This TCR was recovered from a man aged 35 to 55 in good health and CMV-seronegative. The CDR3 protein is CASSLYPAPGQGGGELFF. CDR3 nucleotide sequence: TGTGCCAGCAGTTTATACCCCGCTCCCGGACAGGGAGGCGGGGAGCTGTTTTTT.